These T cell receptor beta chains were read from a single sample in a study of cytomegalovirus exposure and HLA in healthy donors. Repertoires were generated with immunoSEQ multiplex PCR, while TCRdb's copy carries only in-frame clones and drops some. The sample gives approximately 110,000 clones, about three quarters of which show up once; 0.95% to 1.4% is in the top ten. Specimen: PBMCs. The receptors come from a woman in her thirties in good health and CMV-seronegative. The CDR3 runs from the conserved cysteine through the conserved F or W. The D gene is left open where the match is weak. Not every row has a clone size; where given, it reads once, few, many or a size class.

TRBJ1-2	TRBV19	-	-	CASSTRGQGGPQLYGYTF	TGTGCCAGTAGTACCCGGGGGCAGGGAGGGCCTCAGCTTTATGGCTACACCTTC
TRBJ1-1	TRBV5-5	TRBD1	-	CASSLAGGGREPFEAFF	TGTGCCAGCAGCTTGGCCGGAGGGGGCAGAGAACCATTCGAAGCTTTCTTT
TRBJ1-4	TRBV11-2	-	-	CASSPDGGIVGKLFF	TGTGCCAGCAGCCCCGATGGCGGAATAGTTGGAAAACTGTTTTTT
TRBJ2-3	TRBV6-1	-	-	CASSASRFQGTDTQYF	TGTGCCAGCAGTGCCAGTAGATTCCAGGGCACAGATACGCAGTATTTT
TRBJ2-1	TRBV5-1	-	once	CASSTSSTRAYNEQFF	TGCGCCAGCAGCACCAGTTCGACTAGGGCTTACAATGAGCAGTTCTTC
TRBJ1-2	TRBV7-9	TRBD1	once	CASSPRQGAKYGYTF	TGTGCCAGCAGCCCCCGACAGGGGGCAAAGTATGGCTACACCTTC
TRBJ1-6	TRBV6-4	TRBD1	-	CASSAGTGISPLHF	TGTGCCAGCAGTGCTGGGACAGGGATTTCACCCCTCCACTTT
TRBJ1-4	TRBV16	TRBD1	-	CASSQSPGTGISF	TGTGCCAGCAGCCAGAGTCCCGGGACAGGGATTTCTTTT
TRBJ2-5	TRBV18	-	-	CASSPPGQNQETQYF	TGTGCCAGCTCACCACCCGGACAGAATCAAGAGACCCAGTACTTC
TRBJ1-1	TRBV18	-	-	CASSPDSSVNTEAFF	TGTGCCAGCTCACCGGACAGCTCCGTGAACACTGAAGCTTTCTTT
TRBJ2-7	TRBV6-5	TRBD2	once	CASSYSGASGYEQYF	TGTGCCAGCAGTTACTCTGGGGCTAGCGGCTACGAGCAGTACTTC
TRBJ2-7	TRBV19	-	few	CARPGDRPGKMEYEQYF	TGTGCCAGACCGGGGGACCGCCCGGGGAAAATGGAGTACGAGCAGTACTTC
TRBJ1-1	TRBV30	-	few	CAWSDGSEAFF	TGTGCCTGGAGTGATGGGAGTGAAGCTTTCTTT
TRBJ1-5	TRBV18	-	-	CASSPRAYSNQPQHF	TGTGCCAGCTCACCCCGTGCCTATAGCAATCAGCCCCAGCATTTT
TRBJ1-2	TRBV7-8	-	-	CASSLVGAGGYTF	TGTGCCAGCAGCTTAGTTGGTGCGGGTGGCTACACCTTC
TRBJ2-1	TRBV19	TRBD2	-	CASRRLAGDEQFF	TGTGCCAGTAGAAGACTAGCTGGCGATGAGCAGTTCTTC
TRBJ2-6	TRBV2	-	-	CASHRQSSGANVLTF	TGTGCCAGCCACAGACAGAGCTCTGGGGCCAACGTCCTGACTTTC
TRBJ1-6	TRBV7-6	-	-	CASSILSYNSPLHF	TGTGCCAGCAGCATCCTCTCCTATAATTCACCCCTCCACTTT
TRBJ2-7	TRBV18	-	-	CASSETAFYEQYF	TGTGCCAGCTCAGAGACAGCATTCTACGAGCAGTACTTC
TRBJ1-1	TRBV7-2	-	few	CASSLEAGTEAFF	TGTGCCAGCAGCTTAGAGGCAGGCACTGAAGCTTTCTTT
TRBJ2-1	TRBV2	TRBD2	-	CASSETGLAGVDEQFF	TGTGCCAGCAGTGAAACGGGACTAGCGGGGGTGGATGAGCAGTTCTTC
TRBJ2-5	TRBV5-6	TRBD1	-	CASSSLRTGSQETQYF	TGTGCCAGCAGCTCGCTGAGGACAGGGTCGCAAGAGACCCAGTACTTC
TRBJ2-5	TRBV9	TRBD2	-	CASSVGLAGGRETQYF	TGTGCCAGCAGCGTAGGTTTAGCGGGGGGGCGGGAGACCCAGTACTTC
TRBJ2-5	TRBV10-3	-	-	CAISESTGNEETQYF	TGTGCCATCAGTGAGTCAACAGGGAACGAGGAGACCCAGTACTTC
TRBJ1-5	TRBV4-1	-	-	CASSQDFVQGNQPQHF	TGCGCCAGCAGCCAAGATTTTGTACAGGGCAATCAGCCCCAGCATTTT
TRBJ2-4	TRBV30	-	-	CAWSVWGRDIQYF	TGTGCCTGGAGTGTCTGGGGGCGAGACATTCAGTACTTC
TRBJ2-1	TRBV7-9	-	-	CASSLALEYNEQFF	TGTGCCAGCAGCTTAGCTCTAGAGTACAATGAGCAGTTCTTC
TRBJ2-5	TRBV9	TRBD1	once	CASSVDGQGRRETQYF	TGTGCCAGCAGCGTAGATGGACAGGGGCGGAGAGAGACCCAGTACTTC
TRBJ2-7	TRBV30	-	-	CAWSRQAEQYF	TGTGCCTGGAGTCGTCAGGCCGAGCAGTACTTC
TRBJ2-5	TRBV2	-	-	CASRQVHRARQETQYF	TGTGCCAGCAGGCAGGTTCACAGGGCGAGGCAAGAGACCCAGTACTTC
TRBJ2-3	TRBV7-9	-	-	CASSDRQSRSDTQYF	TGTGCCAGCAGCGATCGACAGTCCAGGTCAGATACGCAGTATTTT
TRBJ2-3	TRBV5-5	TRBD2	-	CASSLVIAGDTQYF	TGTGCCAGCAGCTTGGTGATAGCGGGCGATACGCAGTATTTT
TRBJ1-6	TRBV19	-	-	CASSIDRYGTGNSPLHF	TGTGCCAGTAGTATAGATCGATATGGCACAGGTAATTCACCCCTCCACTTT
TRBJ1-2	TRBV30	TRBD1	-	CAWAPGGNGGYTF	TGTGCCTGGGCCCCAGGGGGAAACGGTGGCTACACCTTC
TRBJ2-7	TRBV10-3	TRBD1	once	CAISVQGANEQYF	TGTGCCATCAGTGTACAGGGGGCAAACGAGCAGTACTTC
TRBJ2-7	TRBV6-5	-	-	CASSYSIADPYEQYF	TGTGCCAGCAGTTACTCAATAGCGGATCCTTACGAGCAGTACTTC
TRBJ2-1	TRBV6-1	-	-	CASRKPQGNEQFF	TGTGCCAGCAGGAAACCACAGGGCAATGAGCAGTTCTTC
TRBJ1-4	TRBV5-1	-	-	CASSFISTNEKLFF	TGCGCCAGCAGCTTTATCTCAACTAATGAAAAACTGTTTTTT
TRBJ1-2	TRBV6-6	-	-	CASSGQLRGYTF	TGTGCCAGCAGCGGACAGCTACGAGGCTACACCTTC
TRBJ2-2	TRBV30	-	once	CAWSTRNTGELFF	TGTGCCTGGAGTACGAGGAACACCGGGGAGCTGTTTTTT
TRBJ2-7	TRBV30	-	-	CAWSIEQSYEQYF	TGTGCCTGGAGTATAGAACAGAGCTACGAGCAGTACTTC
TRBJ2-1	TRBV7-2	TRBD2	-	CASSLALRGSGRSISYNEQFF	TGTGCCAGCAGCTTAGCCCTCCGTGGTAGCGGGAGGTCCATCTCCTACAATGAGCAGTTCTTC
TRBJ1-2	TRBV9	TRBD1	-	CASSAQQGLGYGYTF	TGTGCCAGCAGCGCCCAACAGGGGCTTGGCTATGGCTACACCTTC
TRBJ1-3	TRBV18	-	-	CASSRDSLSPSGNTIYF	TGTGCCAGCTCACGAGACAGCCTTTCTCCCTCTGGAAACACCATATATTTT
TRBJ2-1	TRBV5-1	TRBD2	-	CASSPRMGLARPNEQFF	TGCGCCAGCAGCCCCCGCATGGGACTAGCGCGTCCCAATGAGCAGTTCTTC
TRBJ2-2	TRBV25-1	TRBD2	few	CASRPGGTQTGELFF	TGTGCCAGCAGACCCGGGGGGACCCAAACCGGGGAGCTGTTTTTT
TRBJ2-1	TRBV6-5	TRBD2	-	CASSPPGGYNEQFF	TGTGCCAGCAGCCCCCCGGGGGGCTACAATGAGCAGTTCTTC
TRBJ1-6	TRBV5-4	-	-	CASSSPEGMNSPLHF	TGTGCCAGCAGCTCGCCGGAGGGGATGAATTCACCCCTCCACTTT
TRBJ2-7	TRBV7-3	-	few	CASSPGDGYEQYF	TGTGCCAGCAGCCCAGGGGACGGCTACGAGCAGTACTTC
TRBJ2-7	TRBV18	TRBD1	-	CASSPGTGYEEQYF	TGTGCCAGCTCACCCGGGACAGGCTACGAAGAGCAGTACTTC
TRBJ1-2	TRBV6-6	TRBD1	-	CASYDLGGQGSEGYTF	TGTGCCAGCTACGACCTCGGGGGACAGGGATCGGAGGGCTACACCTTC
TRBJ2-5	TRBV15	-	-	CATSRGAHSAQGETQYF	TGTGCCACCAGCAGAGGGGCCCATAGCGCCCAAGGGGAGACCCAGTACTTC
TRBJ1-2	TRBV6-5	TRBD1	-	CASRKRDRALYGYTF	TGTGCCAGCAGAAAAAGGGACAGGGCGCTCTATGGCTACACCTTC
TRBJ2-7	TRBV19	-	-	CASSMSGRGSDEQYF	TGTGCCAGTAGTATGAGTGGGAGAGGAAGTGACGAGCAGTACTTC
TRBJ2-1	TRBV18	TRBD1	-	CASSPPSGQGRNEQFF	TGTGCCAGCTCACCACCTTCAGGACAGGGAAGGAATGAGCAGTTCTTC
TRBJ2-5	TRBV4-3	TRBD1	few	CASSLGTETQETQYF	TGCGCCAGCAGCCTAGGGACAGAGACACAAGAGACCCAGTACTTC
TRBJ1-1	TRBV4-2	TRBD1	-	CASSHGRGTEAFF	TGTGCCAGCAGCCACGGCAGGGGGACTGAAGCTTTCTTT
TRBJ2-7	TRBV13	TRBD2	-	CASSLRASGSSYEQYF	TGTGCCAGCAGCTTAAGGGCTAGCGGATCCTCCTACGAGCAGTACTTC
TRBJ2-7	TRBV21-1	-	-	CASPYGTGNEQYF	TGTGCCAGCCCCTACGGGACAGGGAACGAGCAGTACTTC
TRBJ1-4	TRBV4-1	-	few	CASSQDQRGWVGSGEKLFF	TGCGCCAGCAGCCAAGATCAGCGGGGTTGGGTCGGGTCTGGTGAAAAACTGTTTTTT